Listed here are 3 T cell receptor beta chains from one sample, sequenced in a study of T cells in Graves' hyperthyroidism and ophthalmopathy. TCR beta CDR3 region amplification was performed from RNA transcripts. The HTBI set primed first-round TCR CDR3 RT-PCR. TCRdb used MiXCR to reprocess the multiplex PCR reads, holding one entry per CDR3 protein. The sample shows over 150,000 distinct CDR3 sequences, about a sixth of them seen only once. Sequencing was done on a sample of blood. The source is a woman between 50 and 59 years old with Graves' hyperthyroidism.

This chain links TRBV7-6 with TRBJ2-2; D remains ambiguous. Trimming stripped 6 bases from V and 6 bases from J, with 17 bases between. This CDR3 has 15 amino acids. The germline CDR1 and CDR2 sequences are SGHVS and FNYEAQ. The CDR3 nucleotides are TGTGCCAGCAGAGACATCTATCGTGGGTCCGGGGAGCTGTTTTTT. It translates to CASRDIYRGSGELFF.

The sample holds a few counts of this clonotype. The chain combines TRBV5-1 with TRBJ2-5; 10 bases match TRBD1. The V segment lost 3 bases and the J segment 5 bases; nucleotides outside the gene matches: 7. CDR1 is SGHRS, CDR2 YFSETQ, per germline. The CDR3 covers 15 residues. The CDR3 DNA is TGCGCCAGCAGCTCCTTGACAGGGGGCCGGGAGACCCAGTACTTC. Translation: CASSSLTGGRETQYF.

The chain uses TRBV7-9 and TRBJ2-2, with D possibly TRBD1 on 5 matching bases. This CDR3 spans 13 amino acids. Germline CDR1 reads SEHNR; CDR2 reads FQNEAQ (reference sequence). Trimming removed 0 bases at V and 10 bases at J, with 9 bases between. CDR3 loop: CASSLARGLELFF. In DNA, the CDR3 is TGTGCCAGCAGCTTAGCTAGGGGATTGGAGCTGTTTTTT.